Below, 22 T cell receptor beta chains from the same sample are listed, as sequenced in a study of T-cell memory formation after mild COVID-19. In TCRdb, the 5' RACE reads were re-called with MiXCR into one record per CDR3 protein. The sample has roughly 130,000 distinct CDR3 sequences, 15% to 20% seen once. Sample: PBMCs or a T cell subset sorted from them (not recorded which). The receptors originated from a man aged 18 to 30 who had mild COVID-19 (a few samples of this study predate the infection). Cell type and time point are not known.

This clonotype has just a few counts. The chain has TRBV5-1 and TRBJ1-2; a weak D match, TRBD1 (5 bases). This CDR3 has 13 residues. Trimming removed 5 bases at V and 2 bases at J, with 10 bases between. Germline lookup yields CDR1 SGHRS and CDR2 YFSETQ. CDR3 amino acids: CASREDKNYGYTF. The DNA of the CDR3 is TGCGCCAGCAGGGAGGACAAGAACTATGGCTACACCTTC.

The table lists this clonotype with a few counts. The chain combines TRBV6-5 with TRBJ1-3; 8 nucleotides align to TRBD1. Germline CDR1 is MNHEY and CDR2 is SVGAGI. V lost 6 bases, J lost 3 bases, and 7 bases stayed unmatched. This CDR3 contains 15 residues. The CDR3 DNA sequence: TGTGCCAGCAGCTTCGACAGGGGACTTGGAAACACCATATATTTT. Translated: CASSFDRGLGNTIYF.

This clonotype has a handful of counts. J is TRBJ2-5 and V is TRBV4-1; D may be TRBD2 (5 bases). There are 16 residues in the CDR3. Germline loops: CDR1 MGHRA, CDR2 YSYEKL. The germline V and J ends were trimmed by 4 bases and 4 bases, with 19 bases remaining between them. The CDR3 nucleotides read TGCGCCAGCAGCCCCACCTCCTGGCTGGCGGGAGAGACCCAGTACTTC. Its protein product is CASSPTSWLAGETQYF.

This chain connects TRBV5-1 to TRBJ2-7; possible D gene TRBD2, 5 bases. The length of the CDR3 is 16 residues. Germline CDR1 reads SGHRS; CDR2 reads YFSETQ. Trimming took 4 bases from V and 0 from J, leaving 17 bases between them. The CDR3 DNA follows: TGCGCCAGCAGCAAGACGGACGGTGGGAGCTCCTACGAGCAGTACTTC. It translates to CASSKTDGGSSYEQYF. Together with reference TRBV5-1 and TRBJ2-7, the CDR3 gives the full variable domain: KAGVTQTPRYLIKTRGQQVTLSCSPISGHRSVSWYQQTPGQGLQFLFEYFSETQRNKGNFPGRFSGRQFSNSRSEMNVSTLELGDSALYLCASSKTDGGSSYEQYFGPGTRLTVT.

The DNA of the CDR3 is TGTGCCAGCAGCCAACGGGGACTAGCGGGGACGCTTCAAGAGACCCAGTACTTC. Its translation is CASSQRGLAGTLQETQYF. This chain connects TRBV12-3 or TRBV12-4 to TRBJ2-5; 13 nucleotides match TRBD2. The CDR3 is 18 residues long. V lost 6 bases and J lost 2; bases outside the gene matches: 12.

The chain couples TRBV12-3 or TRBV12-4 to TRBJ2-5, with D unresolved. Trimming removed 5 bases from V and 7 bases from J, with 20 bases in between. The CDR3 is made up of 15 amino acids. The CDR3 nucleotides are TGTGCCAGCAGTACGAACCGGGCCCCACGCGGGACCCAGTACTTC. Residues: CASSTNRAPRGTQYF.

The V and J genes are TRBV4-3 and TRBJ2-2; no clear D gene. In germline, CDR1 is LGHNA, CDR2 YSLEER. The CDR3 covers 14 residues. The V end lost 0 bases, the J end lost 7 bases, and 9 bases lay between the germline ends. The CDR3 DNA reads TGCGCCAGCAGCCAAGAGTACAGAATCGGGGAGCTGTTTTTT. This gives the protein CASSQEYRIGELFF.

This clonotype showed up just a few times. The chain employs TRBV24-1 and TRBJ2-3, with a weak D call TRBD2 (7 bases). In germline, CDR1 is KGHDR, CDR2 SFDVKD. The CDR3 covers 14 residues. V gave up 5 bases and J gave up 2 bases, with 10 bases separating them. In nucleotides, the CDR3 is TGTGCCACCAGTGTTGGGGGGGCCACAGATACGCAGTATTTT. Its translation is CATSVGGATDTQYF.

This clonotype was observed many times. V gene TRBV12-3 or TRBV12-4 combines with J gene TRBJ2-2; D unclear. The V gene lost 3 bases and the J gene lost 4 bases, with 9 bases spanning the gap. The CDR3 is 14 amino acids. The CDR3 DNA is TGTGCCAGCAGTTTGCAGGATGTCACCGGGGAGCTGTTTTTT. Encoded protein: CASSLQDVTGELFF.

This clonotype was counted a few times. This sequence joins TRBV5-1 and TRBJ1-1; unclear D gene. The V gene lost 3 bases and the J gene lost 3 bases, with 9 bases spanning the gap. CDR1 and CDR2 from the germline V gene are SGHRS and YFSETQ. The CDR3 loop spans 13 amino acids. CDR3 sequence reads: CASSYRTDTEAFF. In nucleotides, the CDR3 is TGCGCCAGCAGCTACCGGACGGACACTGAAGCTTTCTTT.

The chain couples TRBV24-1 to TRBJ2-1; 13 nucleotides agree with TRBD2. CDR3 size: 15 residues. Germline loops: CDR1 KGHDR, CDR2 SFDVKD. The V and J ends lost 5 bases and 8 bases, in that order; junction bases with no gene match: 5. The CDR3 region has the DNA TGTGCCACCAGTGTCGGACTAGCGGGGGACTATGAGCAGTTCTTC. The encoded protein is CATSVGLAGDYEQFF.

This chain links TRBV5-6 with TRBJ2-7, with D possibly TRBD2 on 5 matching bases. Trimming shortened V by 1 base and J by 6 bases, and 14 bases separated the two germline ends. This CDR3 is 14 amino acids long. CDR1 SGHDT and CDR2 YYEEEE come from the germline V gene. The CDR3 region is CASSLPSGDFEQYF. In nucleotides, the CDR3 is TGTGCCAGCAGCTTGCCCTCCGGGGATTTCGAGCAGTACTTC.

This clonotype showed up just a few times. The chain couples TRBV5-1 to TRBJ1-2; 10 bases are a match to TRBD1. With 0 bases clipped from V and 7 bases from J, the junction kept 6 bases outside the gene matches. Germline values: CDR1 SGHRS, CDR2 YFSETQ. CDR3 length equals 15 residues. The CDR3 DNA sequence: TGCGCCAGCAGCTTGGAGTCGACAGGGGGCCGTGGCTACACCTTC. Amino acids: CASSLESTGGRGYTF.

The chain couples TRBV5-6 to TRBJ2-1; D unresolved. The CDR3 is 13 residues long. V was cut by 0 bases and J by 8 bases, with 9 bases left in between. The germline V gene has CDR1 SGHDT and CDR2 YYEEEE. The DNA of the CDR3 is TGTGCCAGCAGCTTGGTGAGCGTCGATGAGCAGTTCTTC. Translated: CASSLVSVDEQFF. The variable domain in full, completed from reference TRBV5-6 and TRBJ2-1, reads DAGVTQSPTHLIKTRGQQVTLRCSPKSGHDTVSWYQQALGQGPQFIFQYYEEEERQRGNFPDRFSGHQFPNYSSELNVNALLLGDSALYLCASSLVSVDEQFFGPGTRLTVL.

Ten or more counts support this clonotype. The CDR3 DNA reads TGTGCCAGCAGTTTAGACAGGCAGCTCAATGAGCAGTTCTTC. Protein: CASSLDRQLNEQFF. The chain combines TRBV12-3 or TRBV12-4 with TRBJ2-1, with D tentatively TRBD1 (5 bases). CDR3 length equals 14 residues. The V end was cut by 1 base, the J end by 6 bases, with 10 bases between.

J is TRBJ2-3 and V is TRBV5-1; TRBD2 matches at 12 bases. The CDR3 runs to 15 residues. The J segment lost 5 bases and the V segment lost 4 bases, leaving 5 bases of the junction unmatched. Germline loops: CDR1 SGHRS, CDR2 YFSETQ. The CDR3 DNA follows: TGCGCCAGCAGCCAGGGACTAGCGGGTGGAGATACGCAGTATTTT. It codes for CASSQGLAGGDTQYF. The full variable domain, with the rest looked up from reference TRBV5-1 and TRBJ2-3, is KAGVTQTPRYLIKTRGQQVTLSCSPISGHRSVSWYQQTPGQGLQFLFEYFSETQRNKGNFPGRFSGRQFSNSRSEMNVSTLELGDSALYLCASSQGLAGGDTQYFGPGTRLTVL.

This chain connects TRBV7-2 to TRBJ2-1; D is uncertain. Germline-derived CDR1 and CDR2 are SGHTA and FQGNSA. Trimming left V 8 bases short and J 3 bases short, with 11 bases between. The CDR3 covers 13 residues. The CDR3 protein is CASVTDHYNEQFF. CDR3 in DNA: TGTGCCAGCGTAACGGACCACTACAATGAGCAGTTCTTC.

This clonotype was seen only once. The rearrangement links TRBV11-2 to TRBJ2-7; D possibly uses TRBD1 or TRBD2 (6 bases each). Trimming removed 5 bases from V and 3 bases from J, with 14 bases in between. This CDR3 region has 14 residues. The germline V gene has CDR1 SGHAT and CDR2 FQNNGV. The CDR3 sequence: CASSPGRQDYEQYF. As DNA, the CDR3 is TGTGCCAGCAGCCCCGGGAGACAGGACTACGAGCAGTACTTC.

This clonotype was picked up a small number of times. V usage is TRBV7-2 and J usage is TRBJ1-5; TRBD1 matches 7 bases. CDR3 length: 16 amino acids. J was trimmed by 1 base and V by 1 base; bases with no gene match: 4. Germline assignment: CDR1 SGHTA and CDR2 FQGNSA. This CDR3 reads CASSLVGTVSNQPQHF. The CDR3, as DNA: TGTGCCAGCAGCTTAGTTGGGACAGTGAGCAATCAGCCCCAGCATTTT.

The chain has TRBV4-3 and TRBJ1-5, with 8 bases matching TRBD1. The CDR3 is made up of 13 amino acids. Germline CDR1 and CDR2: LGHNA and YSLEER. After removal of 8 bases from V and 2 bases from J, the junction contained 2 bases not matched to a gene. Written as DNA, the CDR3 is TGCGCCAGCGGACAGGGAGGCAATCAGCCCCAGCATTTT. Protein sequence: CASGQGGNQPQHF.

This chain links TRBV18 with TRBJ1-5, with a possible D match to TRBD1 (5 bases). Germline values: CDR1 KGHSH, CDR2 LQKENI. The CDR3 runs 16 residues. V lost 0 bases to trimming and J lost 5 bases, with 14 bases between them. The CDR3 protein is CASSPPSAGRDQPQHF. The CDR3 bases are TGTGCCAGCTCACCACCGTCAGCAGGGAGGGATCAGCCCCAGCATTTT.

This clonotype was observed a handful of times. The gene calls are TRBV3-1 and TRBJ2-5; no clear D. V lost 0 bases, J lost 5 bases, and 13 bases lay in between. This CDR3 spans 15 amino acids. Germline V gene lookup returns CDR1 LGHDT and CDR2 YNNKEL (reference sequence). This chain's CDR3 is CASSQEGTIEETQYF. Written as DNA, the CDR3 is TGTGCCAGCAGCCAAGAAGGCACAATAGAGGAGACCCAGTACTTC.